This TCR beta chain was recorded in a study of spatial heterogeneity in lung cancer. Study-level background: There were consistently more beta-chain sequences detected than alpha-chain sequences. Combinations of a unique TCR and a UMI were tallied in raw reads, and on average each appeared more than ten times. Notes on the study in general: There were more appearances of ubiquitous expanded tumor TCRs in blood at resection than at follow-up.

This clonotype has a count of ten or more. The antigen remains unidentified. Using its own MiXCR run on the 5' RACE reads, TCRdb lists one record per CDR3 protein. This sample carries 50,000 to 65,000 distinct CDR3 sequences, less than 9% of them seen once, and the ten largest clones take approximately 2.9%. Noted time point: sample taken at primary tumor resection. Unsorted whole RNA of tumor, nontumor lung or frozen PBMC was sequenced. Donors were 72 untreated early-stage non-small cell lung cancer patients. The V end was cut by 6 bases, the J end by 5 bases, with 7 bases between. CDR1 ENHRY and CDR2 SYGVKD come from the germline V gene. The CDR3 extends over 11 amino acids.

This receptor was taken from a female donor with early-stage non-small cell lung cancer. The V call is TRBV10-3, the J call TRBJ2-5; no definite D call. Source: PBMCs, taken at surgery. Here the CDR3 reads CAIRDVETQYF. The CDR3 nucleotides are TGTGCCATCAGGGACGTGGAGACCCAGTACTTC.